This T cell receptor (beta chain) emerged from a study of identifying expanded T cells in peripheral blood. General study points: Differentially abundant clones: about 1.3 between replicates, 16.4 at 2 to 3 weeks, under 25 at four.

V lost 3 bases, J lost 1 base, and 11 bases lay in between. Germline-derived CDR1 and CDR2 are MNHEY and SMNVEV (reference sequence). The CDR3 has 15 residues. Healthy donors had no documented immune events, such as infections, while sampled. This table comes from immunoSEQ multiplex PCR, and its TCRdb copy is limited to in-frame clones, with some not included. This sample has around 70,000 clones; roughly 90% occur once, and the top ten carry over 2.5%. Details on this clone: The antigen is unknown.

Material: blood. This sequence originates from a person aged 18-70 years in good health. J is TRBJ2-3 and V is TRBV27, with D possibly TRBD1 on 5 matching bases. The CDR3: CASSFSGYGTDTQYF. For the CDR3, the DNA is TGTGCCAGCAGTTTCTCAGGGTACGGCACAGATACGCAGTATTTT.